This T cell receptor beta chain appears in the sequencing data of a study of T cell responses to AZD1222 COVID-19 vaccine. The study's findings and limits: Vaccine-associated CD4 TCRs ranged over spike, dominating at 160-218 and 743-854. Spike-specific TCR repertoires showed rising breadth and depth after two AZD1222 doses.

Worth noting for this clone: Antigen specificity is unknown.

Trimming removed 0 bases at V and 6 bases at J, with 4 bases between. CDR1 is MNHEY, CDR2 SVGAGI, per germline. This CDR3 contains 12 residues. Only in-frame clones appear in the TCRdb table, and some are missing; sequencing was by immunoSEQ multiplex PCR. Of about 84,000 clones in the sample, around 89% were seen once. The sequences come from peripheral blood, collected on day 0 of AZD1222 vaccination. The J gene is TRBJ2-3, the V gene TRBV6-5; D unclear. This clonotype was obtained from an adult in good health. CDR3 sequence reads: CASSYSRDTQYF. The CDR3 coding sequence is TGTGCCAGCAGTTACTCGAGGGATACGCAGTATTTT.